The present TCR beta chain was sequenced within a study of T cell responses to AZD1222 COVID-19 vaccine. Note on this clone: Its target is unknown.

Assay used: immunoSEQ multiplex PCR; TCRdb lists only in-frame clones, some missing. The sample has about 45,000 clones, around 82% seen once. CDR1 is SGHDN, CDR2 FVKESK, per germline. V shed 2 bases, J shed 6 bases, and the junction held 6 bases outside the gene matches. This CDR3 is 17 amino acids long. Points from the study as a whole: Donors, mostly white British, included more females; clonal diversity was possibly underestimated. The repertoires were collected only after the peak T cell response.

This sequence joins TRBV14 and TRBJ2-1; 14 nucleotides line up with TRBD2. Material: peripheral blood, obtained on day 0 of AZD1222 vaccination. This sequence was found in an adult in good health. The CDR3 spells CASSQSRTSGGFNEQFF. The CDR3 DNA sequence: TGTGCCAGCAGCCAAAGCCGGACTAGCGGGGGGTTCAATGAGCAGTTCTTC. The full variable domain, with the rest looked up from reference TRBV14 and TRBJ2-1, is EAGVTQFPSHSVIEKGQTVTLRCDPISGHDNLYWYRRVMGKEIKFLLHFVKESKQDESGMPNNRFLAERTGGTYSTLKVQPAELEDSGVYFCASSQSRTSGGFNEQFFGPGTRLTVL.